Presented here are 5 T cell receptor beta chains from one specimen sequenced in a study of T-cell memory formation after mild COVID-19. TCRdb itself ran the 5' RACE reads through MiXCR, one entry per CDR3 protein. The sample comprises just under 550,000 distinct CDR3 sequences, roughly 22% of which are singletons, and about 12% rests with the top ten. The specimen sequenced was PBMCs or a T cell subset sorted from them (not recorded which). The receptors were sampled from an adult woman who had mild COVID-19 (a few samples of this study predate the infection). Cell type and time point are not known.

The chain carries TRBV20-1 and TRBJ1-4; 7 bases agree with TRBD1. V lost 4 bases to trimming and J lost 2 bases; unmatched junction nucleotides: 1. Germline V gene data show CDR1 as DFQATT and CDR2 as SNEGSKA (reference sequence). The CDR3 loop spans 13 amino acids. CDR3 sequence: CSAKTGTNEKLFF. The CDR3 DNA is TGCAGTGCTAAGACAGGGACTAATGAAAAACTGTTTTTT.

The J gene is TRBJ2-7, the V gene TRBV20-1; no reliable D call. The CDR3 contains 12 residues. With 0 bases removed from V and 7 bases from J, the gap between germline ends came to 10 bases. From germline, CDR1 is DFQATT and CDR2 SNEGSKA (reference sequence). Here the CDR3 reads CSARDRFSEQYF. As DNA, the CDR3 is TGCAGTGCTAGAGATAGATTCTCAGAGCAGTACTTC.

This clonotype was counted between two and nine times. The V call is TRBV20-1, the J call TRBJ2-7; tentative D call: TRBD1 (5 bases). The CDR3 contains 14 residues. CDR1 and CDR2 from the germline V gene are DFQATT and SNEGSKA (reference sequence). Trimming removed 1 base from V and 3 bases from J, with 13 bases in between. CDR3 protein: CSARVDWGFYEQYF. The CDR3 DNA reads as TGCAGTGCTAGAGTTGACTGGGGCTTCTACGAGCAGTACTTC.

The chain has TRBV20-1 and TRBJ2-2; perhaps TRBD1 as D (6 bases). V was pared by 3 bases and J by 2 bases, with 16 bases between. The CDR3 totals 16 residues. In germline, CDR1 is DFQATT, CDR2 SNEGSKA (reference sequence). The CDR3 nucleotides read TGCAGTGCTAGTAAGGCAGGGGAGTTCAACACCGGGGAGCTGTTTTTT. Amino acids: CSASKAGEFNTGELFF.

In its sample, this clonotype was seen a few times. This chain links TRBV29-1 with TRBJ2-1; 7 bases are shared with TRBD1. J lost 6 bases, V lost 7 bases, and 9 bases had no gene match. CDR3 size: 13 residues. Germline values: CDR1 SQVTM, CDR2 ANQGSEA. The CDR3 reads CSGERGRVNEQFF. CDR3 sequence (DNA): TGCAGCGGCGAGAGGGGGCGCGTCAATGAGCAGTTCTTC.